One T cell receptor (beta chain) is described in this entry. Repertoires were generated with immunoSEQ multiplex PCR, while TCRdb's copy carries only in-frame clones and drops some. The data contain about 170,000 clones, around 90% of them singletons. This record belongs to a study of control samples from healthy donors and cancer patients. The CDR3 extends over 16 amino acids. V was pared by 7 bases and J by 1 base, with 19 bases between. The germline CDR1 and CDR2 sequences are SNHLY and FYNNEI. The specimen sequenced was blood. This receptor was identified in a young woman in good health. V gene TRBV2 combines with J gene TRBJ2-5, with TRBD2 as a possible D gene (5 bases). The CDR3 spells CASNPTTGSLQETQYF. As DNA, the CDR3 is TGTGCCAGCAATCCGACTACCGGTTCCCTCCAAGAGACCCAGTACTTC.